The rows below give T cell receptor beta chains drawn from one sample of a study of blood T cell repertoires in COVID-19. The method was immunoSEQ multiplex PCR; TCRdb's version includes in-frame clones alone and lacks a portion of them. The repertoire includes roughly 250,000 clones, approximately 83% of them detected once, and approximately 9.6% sits in the top ten. Material: peripheral blood. These receptors all stem from a woman aged 80 or over with acute or convalescent COVID-19. Each CDR3 is given without its conserved first and last residue.

ASSLSPDSYQPQH 13 TRBJ1-5 TRBV7-7
ASSHTGGSGNTIY 13 TRBJ1-3 TRBV28
ASSPYGTYGNTIY 13 TRBJ1-3 TRBV14
ASSFSRGGVGQETQY 15 TRBJ2-5 TRBV5-1
ASSRDSSRTQY 11 TRBJ2-5 TRBV11-2
ASTSGQGVYNEQF 13 TRBJ2-1 TRBV19
ASSLSRVRPLH 11 TRBJ1-6 TRBV12-3/TRBV12-4
ASSWGTGGETQY 12 TRBJ2-5 TRBV7-7
ASSYRDFRLNEQF 13 TRBJ2-1 TRBV6-2/TRBV6-3
SVEGQGQETQY 11 TRBJ2-5 TRBV29-1
ASSIGRDYGYT 11 TRBJ1-2 TRBV19
ASSEVAPIMGPQH 13 TRBJ1-5 TRBV6-1
ASSEGGSLGQPQH 13 TRBJ1-5 TRBV5-1
ASSSQGYSYNEQF 13 TRBJ2-1 TRBV7-3
SVASGGLGYEQY 12 TRBJ2-7 TRBV29-1
ASTEDRGRKPQH 12 TRBJ1-5 TRBV19
ASSEAPTTSSYNSPLH 16 TRBJ1-6 TRBV6-1
ASKAGPDNEQF 11 TRBJ2-1 TRBV6-5
ASSSLPGQGVSGELF 15 TRBJ2-2 TRBV28
ASSASHAGDNEQF 13 TRBJ2-1 TRBV28
ASSLGGDRVFPNYGYT 16 TRBJ1-2 TRBV5-6
ASSVGWDSLSSPLH 14 TRBJ1-6 TRBV9
ASSSAGGRNEQF 12 TRBJ2-1 TRBV7-2
ATGTGVRGYT 10 TRBJ1-2 TRBV28
ASGIDTNTEAF 11 TRBJ1-1 TRBV2
ASSLSGVSPLH 11 TRBJ1-6 TRBV11-2
ASSGQRGKGTYNEQF 15 TRBJ2-1 TRBV6-1
ASSQGVDTQETQY 13 TRBJ2-5 TRBV3-1/TRBV3-2
AISGQGEKLF 10 TRBJ1-4 TRBV10-3
ASSLGASGNTIY 12 TRBJ1-3 TRBV7-2
ASSLTRGAGHDEQF 14 TRBJ2-1 TRBV28
ASSLNRQNTEAF 12 TRBJ1-1 TRBV7-3
ASSYSTGRANEKLF 14 TRBJ1-4 TRBV6-5
ASSQDGQGARSPLH 14 TRBJ1-6 TRBV4-1
ASSTQRASGGRDTQY 15 TRBJ2-3 TRBV28
ASTSPGTGSYEQY 13 TRBJ2-7 TRBV28
ATSAPETGDYGYT 13 TRBJ1-2 TRBV24-1
SVITSGQETQY 11 TRBJ2-5 TRBV29-1
ASSYDRVDGNTIY 13 TRBJ1-3 TRBV3-1/TRBV3-2
ASSDQGGQPQH 11 TRBJ1-5 TRBV6-1
ASSPRRDGDYGYT 13 TRBJ1-2 TRBV19
ASTLRTGNSPLH 12 TRBJ1-6 TRBV7-8
ASSERPGGVDTEAF 14 TRBJ1-1 TRBV2
ASSSGTLNTEAF 12 TRBJ1-1 TRBV28
ASSLGQNTDTQY 12 TRBJ2-3 TRBV7-9
ASMTRIPPYEQY 12 TRBJ2-7 TRBV27
ASSPYVGTANKNIQY 15 TRBJ2-4 TRBV18
ASSPRGTGGPNTGELF 16 TRBJ2-2 TRBV18
ASSEGLVNQPQH 12 TRBJ1-5 TRBV5-8
ASSQSAGRPYEQY 13 TRBJ2-7 TRBV16
ASIRAGLGNTEAF 13 TRBJ1-1 TRBV5-8
ASSYSGGVETQY 12 TRBJ2-5 TRBV6-5
AIGGGQPQH 9 TRBJ1-5 TRBV10-3
ASSFQQSYNSPLH 13 TRBJ1-6 TRBV28
ASSSFGGTEAF 11 TRBJ1-1 TRBV18
ASSLGAGAHNEQF 13 TRBJ2-1 TRBV5-1
ASSPVAGGITDTQY 14 TRBJ2-3 TRBV18
ASSLDNRPNYGYT 13 TRBJ1-2 TRBV5-5
ASSPGLAGSTDTQY 14 TRBJ2-3 TRBV5-5